This TCR beta chain is drawn from a study of blood T cell repertoires in COVID-19. Study background: Samples representing acute and convalescent COVID-19 were sourced from the United States, Italy and Spain.

The CDR3 is 15 residues long. V lost 4 bases and J lost 6; bases outside the gene matches: 9. Germline loops: CDR1 SGHRS, CDR2 YFSETQ. Sequencing was performed with immunoSEQ multiplex PCR; in TCRdb, only in-frame clones are kept and a portion is missing. This sample carries about 300,000 clones, about 90% of them seen once, and the ten largest clones take over 3.5%. V gene TRBV5-1 combines with J gene TRBJ2-3; the match to TRBD1 covers 9 bases. This sequence originates from a woman aged 18-29 years with acute COVID-19. Sequenced: PBMCs or T cells enriched from blood (not recorded which). CDR3 sequence (DNA): TGCGCCAGCAGCCCCGGACAGGGGACCACGGATACGCAGTATTTT. Translating gives CASSPGQGTTDTQYF.